This is a list of T cell receptor beta chains from one sample in a study of cytomegalovirus exposure and HLA in healthy donors. Repertoires were generated with immunoSEQ multiplex PCR, while TCRdb's copy carries only in-frame clones and drops some. Here the sample spans 110,000 to 150,000 clones, around four fifths being singletons. The sequencing input was PBMCs. The source is a boy younger than 10 in good health and CMV-seronegative. Each CDR3 is given with its conserved first and last residue. D genes are given only for firm matches. Size tells how often a clone was seen (once, few, many) or the class of an expanded clone, and some rows leave it out.

cdr3_length j_call clone_size v_call d_call cdr3_nt cdr3_aa
18 TRBJ2-3 NA TRBV7-6 TRBD2 TGTGCCAGCAGCTTAGCGTTACTAGCGGGAGGGCGCCCAGATACGCAGTATTTT CASSLALLAGGRPDTQYF
14 TRBJ2-7 NA TRBV4-2 NA TGTGCCAGCAGCCAAGATTGGGGGGTCCCCGAGCAGTACTTC CASSQDWGVPEQYF
15 TRBJ2-5 NA TRBV18 TRBD1 TGTGCCAGCTCGCGCTCCGGGACAGGGTCGTTAGGGCAGTACTTC CASSRSGTGSLGQYF
16 TRBJ2-2 NA TRBV5-1 NA TGCGCCAGCGCCCGAGGTTTGCAGCAAACACCCGGGGAGCTGTTTTTT CASARGLQQTPGELFF
15 TRBJ1-6 NA TRBV2 TRBD1 TGTGCCAGCAGTGGGGACAGGGCAAATAATTCACCCCTCCACTTT CASSGDRANNSPLHF
16 TRBJ2-6 NA TRBV30 TRBD1 TGTGCCTGGAGTAGCAAACAGGGGACTGGGGCCAACGTCCTGACTTTC CAWSSKQGTGANVLTF
13 TRBJ2-2 NA TRBV7-2 NA TGTGCCAGCAGCTCCCCCCGGGCCGGGGAGCTGTTTTTT CASSSPRAGELFF
16 TRBJ2-1 NA TRBV7-3 TRBD2 TGTGCCAGCAGCCGACGGACTAGCGGGAGAGGCAATGAGCAGTTCTTC CASSRRTSGRGNEQFF
12 TRBJ2-7 NA TRBV9 NA TGTGCCAGCAGCAACGACGGGTACGAGCAGTACTTC CASSNDGYEQYF
14 TRBJ2-7 few TRBV27 NA TGTGCCAGCAGTTCTTACGGGGGAACCTACGAGCAGTACTTC CASSSYGGTYEQYF
17 TRBJ2-1 once TRBV28 NA TGTGCCAGCAGTTTTTCGCAGGGGACAATTTCCTACAATGAGCAGTTCTTC CASSFSQGTISYNEQFF
14 TRBJ1-1 once TRBV7-9 TRBD1 TGTGCCAGCAGCTTATTGGACAGGGACACTGAAGCTTTCTTT CASSLLDRDTEAFF
14 TRBJ2-5 NA TRBV5-4 TRBD2 TGTGCCAGCAGCACCGGGACTAGCCAAGAGACCCAGTACTTC CASSTGTSQETQYF
15 TRBJ2-5 few TRBV6-5 TRBD2 TGTGCCAGCAGTTACCTTAGCGGGAGGGCCGAGACCCAGTACTTC CASSYLSGRAETQYF
13 TRBJ2-5 NA TRBV9 TRBD1 TGTGCCAGCGCGGGGACAGGTCAAGAGACCCAGTACTTC CASAGTGQETQYF
13 TRBJ2-2 once TRBV28 NA TGTGCCAGCAGTCGGAGGTACACCGGGGAGCTGTTTTTT CASSRRYTGELFF
18 TRBJ2-5 NA TRBV10-3 TRBD2 TGTGCCATCAGTGAGCCATCCTCGGGAGGTCTCAGGCGAGAGACCCAGTACTTC CAISEPSSGGLRRETQYF
19 TRBJ2-7 NA TRBV7-9 TRBD1 TGTTCCAGCAGCCAACAAATCCCCTCGACGGGACAGGGGTCCTACGAGCAGTACTTC CSSSQQIPSTGQGSYEQYF
16 TRBJ2-3 NA TRBV11-1 NA TGTGCCAGCAGCTTTCCGGTGGGCTCCTACACGAATACGCAGTATTTT CASSFPVGSYTNTQYF
17 TRBJ2-5 NA TRBV10-3 NA TGTGCCATCAGTGTATTAGGACAGCGAGCAAATCAAGAGACCCAGTACTTC CAISVLGQRANQETQYF
16 TRBJ1-6 few TRBV5-8 NA TGTGCCAGCAGCCTCGACAGAAGCTCCTATAATTCACCCCTCCACTTT CASSLDRSSYNSPLHF
16 TRBJ1-1 NA TRBV5-4 TRBD1 TGTGCCAGCAGCGGCGGACAGGGGCCCCGGGGCACTGAAGCTTTCTTT CASSGGQGPRGTEAFF
15 TRBJ2-1 NA TRBV9 NA TGTGCCAGCAGCTTCCGGGACTCCTTCGACAATGAGCAGTTCTTC CASSFRDSFDNEQFF
16 TRBJ2-1 NA TRBV7-9 TRBD2 TGTGCCAGCAGCCCCGCGGGAGCGCCGTCCCCTAATGAGCAGTTCTTC CASSPAGAPSPNEQFF
15 TRBJ2-7 NA TRBV4-3 NA TGCGCCAGCAGCCCCGGGCAGGGGATATTCAACGAGCAGTACTTC CASSPGQGIFNEQYF
17 TRBJ2-1 NA TRBV5-1 NA TGCGCCAGCAGCGTACGTTTAGGACACACCTCCTACAATGAGAAGTTCTTC CASSVRLGHTSYNEKFF
16 TRBJ1-1 NA TRBV15 NA TGTGCCACCAGCAGTTCCCTTAGGACAGCAAGCACTGAAGCTTTCTTT CATSSSLRTASTEAFF
11 TRBJ2-3 NA TRBV10-3 NA TGTGCCACGGGGTACACAGATACGCAGTATTTT CATGYTDTQYF
15 TRBJ2-1 NA TRBV18 TRBD2 TGTGCCAGCTCCCCCCCAGCGGGGGGGCGCAATGAGCAGTTCTTC CASSPPAGGRNEQFF
18 TRBJ2-3 NA TRBV9 TRBD2 TGTGCCAGCAGCCCCCACATCCGGACTAGCGGGGGAGGAGATACGCAGTATTTT CASSPHIRTSGGGDTQYF
15 TRBJ1-6 once TRBV9 NA TGTGCCAGCAGCGAGGGATTGACAGGAACATCACCCCTCCACTTT CASSEGLTGTSPLHF
15 TRBJ1-5 NA TRBV5-5 NA TGTGCCAGCAGCTCCACAGGGATTATCAATCAGCCCCAGCATTTT CASSSTGIINQPQHF